The 8 T cell receptor beta chains in this list originate from one sample, sequenced in a study of shared clonotypes between healthy human individuals. CD45RO-negative, CCR7-positively selected cells formed the naive CD8 fraction, excluding terminally differentiated effector memory CD45RA+ cells. Data came from immunoSEQ multiplex PCR; TCRdb stores just in-frame clones and leaves some out. The sample records around 2,100,000 clones, roughly 94% being singletons. Input material: naive CD8+ T cells sorted from blood. The receptors originated from a man between 18 and 29 years old in good health.

The chain is built from TRBV6-6 and TRBJ2-2, with 7 bases fitting TRBD1. Per the germline V gene, CDR1 is MNHNY and CDR2 is SVGAGI (reference sequence). The CDR3 covers 16 residues. Trimming cost V 1 base and J 3 bases; bases outside gene matches: 5. CDR3 sequence reads: CASSYWDREYTGELFF. The CDR3 DNA sequence: TGTGCCAGCAGTTACTGGGACAGAGAGTACACCGGGGAGCTGTTTTTT.

Worth noting for this clone: The sample contains more than one DNA sequence encoding this CDR3. The chain combines TRBV9 with TRBJ1-1; D is undetermined. Germline CDR1 and CDR2: SGDLS and YYNGEE. The CDR3 covers 12 residues. Trimming cost V 2 bases and J 6 bases, with 8 bases left between them. The CDR3 DNA sequence: TGTGCCAGCAGCGTGCCTGGGTCTGAAGCTTTCTTT. Translating gives CASSVPGSEAFF.

The chain is built from TRBV7-8 and TRBJ2-7; 7 nucleotides align to TRBD1. The V and J ends lost 5 bases and 1 base, in that order; junction bases with no gene match: 2. In germline, CDR1 is SGHVS, CDR2 FQNEAQ. This CDR3 contains 13 residues. CDR3 loop: CASSPGQSYEQYF. The CDR3 coding sequence is TGTGCCAGCAGCCCGGGACAGTCCTACGAGCAGTACTTC.

CDR3 in DNA: TGTGCCAGCAGCACCCATCCAGGGGGGTGGCCCAAAAACATTCAGTACTTC. As protein: CASSTHPGGWPKNIQYF. The chain links TRBV9 to TRBJ2-4, with D possibly TRBD1 on 7 matching bases. The germline V gene encodes CDR1 SGDLS and CDR2 YYNGEE. There are 17 residues in the CDR3. The V end lost 4 bases, the J end lost 2 bases, and 19 bases lay between the germline ends.

As regards this clone: The same CDR3 arises from other DNA sequences in this sample as well. The rearrangement joins TRBV5-6 to TRBJ2-7; no clear D. V lost 0 bases, J lost 2 bases, and 9 bases lay in between. Germline CDR1 reads SGHDT; CDR2 reads YYEEEE. The CDR3 sequence is 14 residues long. Written as DNA, the CDR3 is TGTGCCAGCAGCTTGGGGCAGGTCGCCTACGAGCAGTACTTC. Translated: CASSLGQVAYEQYF. The whole variable domain, remainder taken from reference TRBV5-6 and TRBJ2-7, is DAGVTQSPTHLIKTRGQQVTLRCSPKSGHDTVSWYQQALGQGPQFIFQYYEEEERQRGNFPDRFSGHQFPNYSSELNVNALLLGDSALYLCASSLGQVAYEQYFGPGTRLTVT.

This chain joins TRBV7-6 and TRBJ2-7; the match to TRBD2 covers 10 bases. The CDR3 is 14 residues long. Germline CDR1 is SGHVS and CDR2 is FNYEAQ. J was trimmed by 3 bases and V by 1 base; bases with no gene match: 0. The CDR3, as DNA: TGTGCCAGCAGCTTAGTAGCGGGGGGCTACGAGCAGTACTTC. It yields the protein CASSLVAGGYEQYF.

A note on this clone: This same CDR3 is encoded by further DNA sequences in the sample. The V call is TRBV6-5, the J call TRBJ2-7, with 7 bases fitting TRBD1. Germline CDR1 is MNHEY and CDR2 is SVGAGI. The CDR3 runs 16 residues. After removal of 0 bases from V and 4 bases from J, the junction contained 9 bases not matched to a gene. The CDR3 loop is CASSYSTGQRTYEQYF. CDR3 bases: TGTGCCAGCAGTTACTCGACGGGACAGCGAACGTACGAGCAGTACTTC.

The V call is TRBV11-3, the J call TRBJ1-1; TRBD1 matches 8 bases. Unmatched junction bases numbered 4, after V lost 4 bases and J lost 0 bases. Germline V gene data show CDR1 as SGHNT and CDR2 as YENEEA. The CDR3 has 15 residues. Here the CDR3 DNA reads TGTGCCAGCAGCTCTACAGGGGGAGTGAACACTGAAGCTTTCTTT. Amino acids: CASSSTGGVNTEAFF. Full variable domain (missing parts from reference TRBV11-3 and TRBJ1-1): EAGVVQSPRYKIIEKKQPVAFWCNPISGHNTLYWYLQNLGQGPELLIRYENEEAVDDSQLPKDRFSAERLKGVDSTLKIQPAELGDSAVYLCASSSTGGVNTEAFFGQGTRLTVV.